This T cell receptor beta chain came from a study of blood T cell repertoires in COVID-19. CDR1 and CDR2 (germline): LNHDA, SQIVND (reference sequence). The V gene lost 5 bases and the J gene lost 5 bases, with 25 bases spanning the gap. There are 17 residues in the CDR3. The table came from immunoSEQ multiplex PCR; TCRdb's copy has only in-frame clones and leaves some out. The sample comprises approximately 250,000 clones, around nine tenths of which are singletons, and around 1.7% rests with the top ten. The chain combines TRBV19 with TRBJ2-7, with D tentatively TRBD1 (6 bases). This TCR was recovered from a woman aged 55-70 years who had recovered from COVID-19. Sequenced sample: peripheral blood. CDR3 nucleotides: TGTGCCAGTAGTCCCCCCGGGTTTGGGGGCGCTGGTGACGAGCAGTACTTC. Its translation: CASSPPGFGGAGDEQYF.